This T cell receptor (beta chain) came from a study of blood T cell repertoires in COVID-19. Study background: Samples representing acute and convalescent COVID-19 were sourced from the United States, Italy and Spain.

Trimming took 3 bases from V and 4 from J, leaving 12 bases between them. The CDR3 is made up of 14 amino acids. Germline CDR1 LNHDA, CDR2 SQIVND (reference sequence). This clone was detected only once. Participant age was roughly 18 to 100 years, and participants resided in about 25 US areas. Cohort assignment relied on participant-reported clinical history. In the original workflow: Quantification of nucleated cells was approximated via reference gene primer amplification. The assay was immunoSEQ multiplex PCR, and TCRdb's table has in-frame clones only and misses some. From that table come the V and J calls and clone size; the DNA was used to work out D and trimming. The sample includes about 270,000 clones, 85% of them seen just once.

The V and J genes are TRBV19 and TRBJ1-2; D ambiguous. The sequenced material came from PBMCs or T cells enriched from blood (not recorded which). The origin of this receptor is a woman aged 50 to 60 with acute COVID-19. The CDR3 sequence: CASSIIRDTYGYTF. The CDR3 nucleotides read TGTGCCAGTAGTATCATCCGGGATACCTATGGCTACACCTTC.